The 3 T cell receptor beta chains below were found in one sample sequenced in a study of cytomegalovirus exposure and HLA in healthy donors. Measured with immunoSEQ multiplex PCR; TCRdb has only the in-frame clones, and not every one. Seen here are 65,000 to 80,000 clones, roughly 94% observed once, and the top ten hold 1.5% to 2%. Sequenced input: PBMCs. The receptor source for this set is a woman younger than 30 in good health and CMV-seropositive.

V usage is TRBV30 and J usage is TRBJ2-5, with 11 bases aligning to TRBD2. Trimming at V came to 2 bases and at J to 4 bases, leaving 6 bases not matched to a gene. Germline CDR1 reads GTSNPN; CDR2 reads SVGIG (reference sequence). The CDR3 runs to 15 residues. The CDR3 protein is CAWSTSGGLGETQYF. The CDR3 DNA sequence: TGTGCCTGGAGTACTAGCGGGGGTCTTGGAGAGACCCAGTACTTC.

This clone was observed a single time. V gene TRBV9 combines with J gene TRBJ2-3; D not resolved. With 3 bases removed from V and 4 bases from J, the gap between germline ends came to 3 bases. The CDR3 runs 11 residues. Germline CDR1 and CDR2: SGDLS and YYNGEE. CDR3 nucleotide sequence: TGTGCCAGCAGCGCAGCAGATACGCAGTATTTT. Its protein is CASSAADTQYF.

The J gene is TRBJ2-7, the V gene TRBV4-1; no firm D call. This CDR3 is built from 13 residues. V lost 5 bases and J lost 3, with 11 bases in between. CDR1 MGHRA and CDR2 YSYEKL come from the germline V gene. This chain's CDR3 is CASSGSGVYEQYF. As DNA, the CDR3 is TGCGCCAGCAGCGGGTCGGGTGTCTACGAGCAGTACTTC.